These 20 T cell receptor beta chains came from one sample sequenced in a study of neurological immune-mediated disorders. TCRdb reanalysed the 5' RACE reads using MiXCR and keeps one entry per CDR3 protein. The table records under 70,000 distinct CDR3 sequences, around 3.4% of them present only once. Material for sequencing was PBMCs. Receptors were obtained from a woman aged 55-70 years with multiple sclerosis.

This clonotype was observed many times. The V call is TRBV20-1, the J call TRBJ1-1; D is uncertain. The CDR3 is 15 residues long. Trimming left V 1 base short and J 4 bases short, with 16 bases between. In germline, CDR1 is DFQATT, CDR2 SNEGSKA (reference sequence). The CDR3 DNA follows: TGCAGTGCTAGAGTCTATGCCCTTAGGAGCACTGAAGCTTTCTTT. Translation gives CSARVYALRSTEAFF.

This clonotype was observed at least ten times. A junction boundary mismatches the germline segment, possibly from a read error. The V and J genes are TRBV3-1 and TRBJ2-7; TRBD2 matches at 8 bases. Looked up from germline, CDR1 is LGHDT and CDR2 is YNNKEL (reference sequence). The CDR3 loop spans 14 amino acids. CDR3 in amino acids: CASRQAGAGHEQYF. The CDR3 region has the DNA TGTGCCAGCAGACAAGCGGGGGCGGGCCACGAGCAGTACTTC.

This clonotype was counted many times. V usage is TRBV3-1 and J usage is TRBJ1-6, with D perhaps TRBD1 (6 bases). This CDR3 is 14 amino acids long. Germline V gives CDR1 LGHDT, CDR2 YNNKEL (reference sequence). Trimming removed 4 bases from V and 10 bases from J, with 14 bases in between. The CDR3 reads CASSLQGLRSPLHF. CDR3 nucleotide sequence: TGTGCCAGCAGCCTACAGGGTCTGCGCTCACCCCTCCACTTT.

This clonotype was picked up many times. The chain carries TRBV5-1 and TRBJ1-1; D ambiguous. Germline V gives CDR1 SGHRS, CDR2 YFSETQ. The CDR3 spans 15 residues. Between the trimmed V and J ends, which lost 0 bases and 3 bases, there was a span of 12 bases. The CDR3 coding sequence is TGCGCCAGCAGCTTGGAACCCGGACGGGACACTGAAGCTTTCTTT. The encoded protein is CASSLEPGRDTEAFF.

This clonotype has ten or more counts. J is TRBJ2-3 and V is TRBV10-2; possible D gene TRBD2, 6 bases. V shed 2 bases and J shed 4 bases, with 22 bases lying between them. The CDR3 contains 18 residues. Germline V gene data show CDR1 as WSHSY and CDR2 as SAAADI. The CDR3 here is CASSEIGSMMGGPDTQYF. The CDR3 DNA is TGCGCCAGCAGTGAGATCGGGAGTATGATGGGGGGTCCAGATACGCAGTATTTT.

In this sample, this clonotype turned up many times. This chain joins TRBV20-1 and TRBJ2-2; 8 bases are shared with TRBD1. The CDR3 has 15 amino acids. J was trimmed by 3 bases and V by 4 bases; bases with no gene match: 7. Per the germline V gene, CDR1 is DFQATT and CDR2 is SNEGSKA (reference sequence). CDR3 sequence: CSAIAGQGYTGELFF. CDR3 DNA: TGCAGTGCTATCGCAGGACAGGGATACACCGGGGAGCTGTTTTTT.

This clonotype was found many times. The chain uses TRBV6-2 or TRBV6-3 and TRBJ2-7, with D unresolved. Germline CDR1 MNHEY, CDR2 SVGEGT. The CDR3 sequence is 11 residues long. Trimming pared 10 bases from V and 0 bases from J, leaving 7 bases between. The CDR3 protein is CATRSSYEQYF. The CDR3 DNA reads TGTGCCACACGAAGCTCCTACGAGCAGTACTTC.

This clonotype was observed at least ten times. V usage is TRBV3-1 and J usage is TRBJ2-5; 8 nucleotides match TRBD2. Looked up from germline, CDR1 is LGHDT and CDR2 is YNNKEL (reference sequence). CDR3 length: 17 amino acids. Unmatched junction bases numbered 15, after V lost 5 bases and J lost 4 bases. CDR3 bases: TGTGCCAGCAGCAAACATTCCGGGGGGGGTCAGGGAGAGACCCAGTACTTC. It codes for CASSKHSGGGQGETQYF.

This clonotype was seen at least ten times. The chain is built from TRBV6-6 and TRBJ2-7; no clear D gene. CDR3 length: 13 residues. V was trimmed by 7 bases and J by 3 bases, leaving 13 bases between them. CDR1 and CDR2 (germline): MNHNY, SVGAGI (reference sequence). The CDR3 region is CASKAPTLYEQYF. The CDR3 DNA sequence: TGTGCCAGCAAAGCTCCCACTCTCTACGAGCAGTACTTC.

The CDR3 loop is CASSIDPSYEQYF. The CDR3, as DNA: TGTGCCAGCAGCATTGACCCGTCCTACGAGCAGTACTTC. This chain uses TRBV7-9 with TRBJ2-7; D gene uncertain. The CDR3 is 13 amino acids. Germline CDR1 SEHNR, CDR2 FQNEAQ (reference sequence). Trimming took off 5 bases at V and 1 base at J, with 9 bases between the two ends.

This clonotype has a count of ten or more. The rearrangement joins TRBV20-1 to TRBJ1-1; D is unclear. V gave up 0 bases and J gave up 1 base, with 12 bases separating them. The CDR3 is made up of 15 amino acids. CDR1 is DFQATT and CDR2 is SNEGSKA in the germline V gene (reference sequence). The CDR3 here is CSARDPHTRNTEAFF. CDR3 DNA: TGCAGTGCTAGAGATCCCCATACACGGAACACTGAAGCTTTCTTT.

This clonotype has just a few counts. The chain carries TRBV6-5 and TRBJ2-5; D not certain. V lost 8 bases, J lost 1 base, and 11 bases lay in between. The CDR3 contains 13 residues. Germline V CDR1 and CDR2: MNHEY, SVGAGI. The CDR3 loop reads CASGTRVQETQYF. As DNA, the CDR3 is TGTGCCAGCGGCACAAGGGTCCAAGAGACCCAGTACTTC.

This sequence joins TRBV12-3 or TRBV12-4 and TRBJ1-1, with D maybe TRBD1 (6 bases). This CDR3 has 14 amino acids. With 6 bases removed from V and 5 bases from J, the gap between germline ends came to 16 bases. For the CDR3, the DNA is TGTGCCAGCAGCCGTCGACAGGTCACAACTGAAGCTTTCTTT. It encodes CASSRRQVTTEAFF.

This clonotype was found many times. The chain couples TRBV5-6 to TRBJ1-4, with 7 bases lining up with TRBD1. This CDR3 is built from 16 residues. Losses at the gene ends were 4 bases for V and 5 bases for J; bases not matched to a gene: 11. Germline assignment: CDR1 SGHDT and CDR2 YYEEEE. The CDR3 sequence: CASSHRATGRNEKLFF. DNA of the CDR3: TGTGCCAGCAGCCACCGAGCGACAGGGAGAAATGAAAAACTGTTTTTT.

In this sample, this clonotype turned up many times. The V gene is TRBV12-3 or TRBV12-4, the J gene TRBJ1-1; D unclear. This CDR3 comprises 12 residues. Trimming pared 7 bases from V and 6 bases from J, leaving 12 bases between. The CDR3 sequence: CASTPEGSEAFF. The CDR3 region has the DNA TGTGCCAGCACCCCGGAGGGTTCTGAAGCTTTCTTT.

This clonotype was detected ten times or more. The J gene is TRBJ2-1, the V gene TRBV5-1, with TRBD2 identical over 9 bases. Unmatched junction bases numbered 5, after V lost 4 bases and J lost 3 bases. Germline V lookup: CDR1 SGHRS, CDR2 YFSETQ. The CDR3 consists of 15 residues. For the CDR3, the DNA is TGCGCCAGCAGCAGAACTAGCGGGTACTACAATGAGCAGTTCTTC. It is translated as CASSRTSGYYNEQFF.

This clonotype was detected only a few times. The chain links TRBV3-1 to TRBJ2-1; 7 bases line up with TRBD2. CDR3 length: 15 residues. Germline V gene data show CDR1 as LGHDT and CDR2 as YNNKEL (reference sequence). The ends lost 3 bases at V and 6 bases at J; junction bases unmatched: 8. CDR3 sequence: CASSHVGLVGNEQFF. CDR3 bases: TGTGCCAGCAGCCACGTAGGACTAGTTGGCAATGAGCAGTTCTTC.

In its sample, this clonotype was seen many times. This sequence joins TRBV2 and TRBJ1-5; 8 nucleotides line up with TRBD1. The junction had 10 bases not matched to a gene; V was cut back by 8 bases and J by 4 bases. Germline V lookup: CDR1 SNHLY, CDR2 FYNNEI. This CDR3 has 15 residues. The CDR3 spells CASQEDRVGNQPQHF. The DNA for the CDR3 is TGTGCCAGCCAGGAGGACAGGGTGGGGAATCAGCCCCAGCATTTT.

This clonotype was picked up a small number of times. The chain has TRBV7-2 and TRBJ1-1; a weak D match, TRBD1 (5 bases). Trimming removed 1 base from V and 3 bases from J, with 15 bases in between. The CDR3 spans 16 residues. CDR1 is SGHTA and CDR2 is FQGNSA in the germline V gene. The CDR3 nucleotides read TGTGCCAGCAGCTTAGACGCGGAGGGGAAGGACACTGAAGCTTTCTTT. This encodes CASSLDAEGKDTEAFF. Using reference TRBV7-2 and TRBJ1-1 for the parts outside the CDR3, the full variable domain is GAGVSQSPSNKVTEKGKDVELRCDPISGHTALYWYRQSLGQGLEFLIYFQGNSAPDKSGLPSDRFSAERTGGSVSTLTIQRTQQEDSAVYLCASSLDAEGKDTEAFFGQGTRLTVV.

At least ten counts were recorded for this clonotype. The genes are TRBV5-1 and TRBJ2-1, with D maybe TRBD2 (6 bases). The length of the CDR3 is 17 residues. CDR1 and CDR2 from the germline V gene are SGHRS and YFSETQ. V was pared by 3 bases and J by 3 bases, with 19 bases between. The CDR3 DNA is TGCGCCAGCAGCTCTGGGTGGAGCGGGTTCCTCTACAATGAGCAGTTCTTC. This codes for CASSSGWSGFLYNEQFF.